This TCR beta chain comes out of a study of cytotoxic CD8 clonotypes in ibrutinib-treated CLL. Assay used: immunoSEQ multiplex PCR; TCRdb lists only in-frame clones, some missing. This sample carries 73,000 or so clones, around 68% of them seen once, and the ten largest clones take 5.7%. With V trimmed by 6 bases and J by 3 bases, 11 bases remained unmatched. This CDR3 contains 15 residues. Germline CDR1 is MNHNS and CDR2 is SASEGT. The TCR originated in a human donor with chronic lymphocytic leukemia. The sample in question was PBMCs, obtained after 12 months of ibrutinib treatment. This sequence joins TRBV6-1 and TRBJ2-7, with 7 bases identical to TRBD1. Written as DNA, the CDR3 is TGTGCCAGCAGAACCGACAGGGTGGTGTTCTACGAGCAGTACTTC. It encodes CASRTDRVVFYEQYF.